This entry is about one T cell receptor beta chain. This sample was included in a study of blood T cell repertoires in COVID-19. Authors' data handling: For nucleated cells, counts were estimated from reference gene primer amplification. Clones were read by immunoSEQ multiplex PCR, and TCRdb kept only the in-frame ones, dropping some. The V and J calls and clone size were taken over from that table, and D and trimming were inferred from the DNA. Of about 90,000 clones in the sample, roughly nine tenths are singletons; the top ten hold about 1.7%. Sequenced material: peripheral blood. The sequence derives from a human donor with active COVID-19. The donor label of this sample is uncertain.

CDR3 in DNA: TGTGCCAGCAGCTCACTAGCGGGGGTAGAGACCCAGTACTTC. Its translation: CASSSLAGVETQYF. V is TRBV7-2 and J is TRBJ2-5, with 11 bases lining up with TRBD2. V shed 4 bases, J shed 4 bases, and the junction held 2 bases outside the gene matches. This CDR3 spans 14 amino acids. CDR1 is SGHTA and CDR2 is FQGNSA in the germline V gene.